These 18 T cell receptor beta chains were all obtained from the same sample, sequenced in a study of CD8+ T cells in alopecia areata. Following extraction, RNA underwent reverse transcription to cDNA, which served as the sequencing template. Sequenced by immunoSEQ multiplex PCR; TCRdb stores in-frame clones only, minus some. The sample lists approximately 210,000 clones, less than 45% occurring once. Treatment given: oral pan-JAK inhibitor, 5-10 mg twice daily. The input for sequencing was CD4+ T cells sorted from blood, taken at approximately week 36, from a patient treated with tofacitinib. These TCRs come from a human donor with alopecia areata.

This clone showed up just a few times. The V gene is TRBV7-9, the J gene TRBJ1-4; D gene uncertain. The CDR3 is 11 amino acids. Germline loops: CDR1 SEHNR, CDR2 FQNEAQ (reference sequence). Trimming removed 3 bases from V and 7 bases from J, with 3 bases in between. The CDR3 sequence is CASSLREKLFF. CDR3 nucleotides: TGTGCCAGCAGCTTGCGTGAAAAACTGTTTTTT. Full variable domain (rest looked up from reference TRBV7-9 and TRBJ1-4): DTGVSQNPRHKITKRGQNVTFRCDPISEHNRLYWYRQTLGQGPEFLTYFQNEAQLEKSRLLSDRFSAERPKGSFSTLEIQRTEQGDSAMYLCASSLREKLFFGSGTQLSVL.

The J gene is TRBJ2-3, the V gene TRBV2; no clear D. Germline V gene lookup returns CDR1 SNHLY and CDR2 FYNNEI. The ends were cut back, 10 bases at V and 5 bases at J, with 7 bases in the middle. The CDR3 covers 10 residues. The CDR3 region has the DNA TGTGCCAATACCGGAGATACGCAGTATTTT. As protein: CANTGDTQYF. Looking up the rest from reference TRBV2 and TRBJ2-3 gives the full variable domain: EPEVTQTPSHQVTQMGQEVILRCVPISNHLYFYWYRQILGQKVEFLVSFYNNEISEKSEIFDDQFSVERPDGSNFTLKIRSTKLEDSAMYFCANTGDTQYFGPGTRLTVL.

This chain uses TRBV5-1 with TRBJ1-1, with D possibly TRBD1 on 6 matching bases. Per the germline V gene, CDR1 is SGHRS and CDR2 is YFSETQ. Trimming stripped 4 bases from V and 1 base from J, with 8 bases between. The CDR3 contains 13 residues. The CDR3 nucleotides are TGCGCCAGCAGCAGGGGGAGGAACACTGAAGCTTTCTTT. It yields the protein CASSRGRNTEAFF.

This clone was picked up a small number of times. This chain joins TRBV19 and TRBJ2-5; 8 bases fit TRBD1. Trimming cost V 7 bases and J 5 bases; bases outside gene matches: 6. Germline V gene data show CDR1 as LNHDA and CDR2 as SQIVND (reference sequence). The CDR3 loop spans 13 amino acids. CDR3 residues: CASTGTGGETQYF. The CDR3 DNA sequence: TGTGCCAGTACCGGGACAGGAGGGGAGACCCAGTACTTC.

The V call is TRBV30, the J call TRBJ2-7, with 8 bases aligning to TRBD1. Unmatched junction bases numbered 3, after V lost 5 bases and J lost 3 bases. This CDR3 has 12 amino acids. CDR1 and CDR2 from the germline V gene are GTSNPN and SVGIG (reference sequence). CDR3 loop: CAWGQGDYEQYF. The DNA of the CDR3 is TGTGCCTGGGGACAGGGAGACTACGAGCAGTACTTC.

This clone turned up a few times. V usage is TRBV5-1 and J usage is TRBJ2-4; 7 nucleotides line up with TRBD2. V dropped 4 bases and J dropped 6; count of bases not matched to a gene: 13. The CDR3 extends over 16 amino acids. Germline V gene sequence: CDR1 SGHRS, CDR2 YFSETQ. As DNA, the CDR3 is TGCGCCAGCAGCGTACAGACTAGCAAGTTCGGAAACATTCAGTACTTC. It codes for CASSVQTSKFGNIQYF.

The V gene is TRBV29-1, the J gene TRBJ1-2, with D unresolved. Germline loops: CDR1 SQVTM, CDR2 ANQGSEA. Trimming pared 7 bases from V and 6 bases from J, leaving 15 bases between. The length of the CDR3 is 12 residues. CDR3 protein: CSANPRTDGYTF. The CDR3 nucleotides are TGCAGCGCCAACCCCCGAACGGATGGCTACACCTTC.

V usage is TRBV18 and J usage is TRBJ2-4; 9 nucleotides match TRBD1. After removal of 4 bases from V and 7 bases from J, the junction contained 8 bases not matched to a gene. Germline CDR1 reads KGHSH; CDR2 reads LQKENI. The CDR3 extends over 15 amino acids. The CDR3 reads CASSLYPDRGNIQYF. CDR3 coding DNA: TGTGCCAGCTCACTCTACCCCGACAGGGGGAACATTCAGTACTTC. The entire variable domain, with the rest obtained from reference TRBV18 and TRBJ2-4, is as follows: NAGVMQNPRHLVRRRGQEARLRCSPMKGHSHVYWYRQLPEEGLKFMVYLQKENIIDESGMPKERFSAEFPKEGPSILRIQQVVRGDSAAYFCASSLYPDRGNIQYFGAGTRLSVL.

This clone has a handful of counts. The genes are TRBV6-5 and TRBJ2-5, with a tentative D call TRBD2 (5 bases). Trimming took off 6 bases at V and 3 bases at J, with 14 bases between the two ends. The CDR3 contains 14 residues. Germline V gene lookup returns CDR1 MNHEY and CDR2 SVGAGI. The CDR3 loop is CASRRELAKETQYF. CDR3 bases: TGTGCCAGCAGGAGGGAATTGGCCAAAGAGACCCAGTACTTC.

The V and J genes are TRBV6-5 and TRBJ2-5, with D perhaps given as TRBD1 or TRBD2 (5 bases each). This CDR3 region has 15 residues. Germline-derived CDR1 and CDR2 are MNHEY and SVGAGI. The V and J ends lost 2 bases and 5 bases respectively, with 15 bases between them. CDR3 region: CASSYGGPGGETQYF. CDR3 coding DNA: TGTGCCAGCAGTTACGGGGGTCCGGGCGGGGAGACCCAGTACTTC.

V gene TRBV11-1 combines with J gene TRBJ2-1; 9 nucleotides line up with TRBD1. Germline V gives CDR1 SGHAT, CDR2 FQDESV (reference sequence). V lost 7 bases and J lost 4; bases outside the gene matches: 11. The CDR3 runs 16 residues. The CDR3 sequence is CASTQKPGQGYNEQFF. In nucleotides, the CDR3 is TGTGCCAGCACTCAAAAACCGGGACAGGGATACAATGAGCAGTTCTTC.

Only a few counts were recorded for this clone. The genes are TRBV6-5 and TRBJ2-7; D is undetermined. The V gene's germline CDR1 is MNHEY and CDR2 SVGAGI. The CDR3 is 14 residues long. V lost 8 bases and J 1 base, leaving 15 bases between the germline ends. CDR3 in DNA: TGTGCCAGCCAGGTTAGGGCCCAATCCTACGAGCAGTACTTC. It encodes CASQVRAQSYEQYF.

The chain is built from TRBV5-1 and TRBJ1-5, with TRBD1 matching over 11 bases. From germline, CDR1 is SGHRS and CDR2 YFSETQ. J gave up 4 bases and V 3 bases, and 3 bases lay outside the gene matches. This CDR3 has 15 amino acids. CDR3 coding DNA: TGCGCCAGCAGCTCCGGGACAGGGGGAAATCAGCCCCAGCATTTT. Translating gives CASSSGTGGNQPQHF.

There are a few counts of this clone. V gene TRBV5-6 combines with J gene TRBJ2-1, with 13 bases lining up with TRBD2. This CDR3 has 14 amino acids. The germline gives CDR1 SGHDT, CDR2 YYEEEE. Losses at the gene ends were 2 bases for V and 14 bases for J; bases not matched to a gene: 7. The CDR3 loop is CASSLGTSGIGEFF. The CDR3 nucleotides are TGTGCCAGCAGCTTAGGGACTAGCGGGATTGGGGAGTTCTTC.

This clone is a singleton in its sample. This chain uses TRBV11-2 with TRBJ2-5; perhaps TRBD2 as D (6 bases). CDR1 SGHAT and CDR2 FQNNGV come from the germline V gene. Trimming took off 2 bases at V and 2 bases at J, with 9 bases between the two ends. There are 14 residues in the CDR3. In nucleotides, the CDR3 is TGTGCCAGCAGCTTAATACTAGCTCAAGAGACCCAGTACTTC. Its protein is CASSLILAQETQYF.

This clone was counted only a few times. This chain joins TRBV28 and TRBJ2-2; 7 nucleotides line up with TRBD2. Germline CDR1 reads MDHEN; CDR2 reads SYDVKM. V was pared by 7 bases and J by 3 bases, with 11 bases of the junction left unmatched. CDR3 size: 16 residues. The chain's CDR3 is CASTSRGVKYTGELFF. DNA for the CDR3: TGTGCCAGCACCAGCCGGGGGGTAAAGTACACCGGGGAGCTGTTTTTT.

This chain links TRBV29-1 with TRBJ2-5; D is unclear. Germline-derived CDR1 and CDR2 are SQVTM and ANQGSEA. Trimming left V 1 base short and J 5 bases short, with 11 bases between. This CDR3 has 13 amino acids. The DNA of the CDR3 is TGCAGCGTTGAAGGGCAGTTCTGGGAGACCCAGTACTTC. Translating gives CSVEGQFWETQYF.

The chain recombines TRBV20-1 with TRBJ2-5; a possible D gene is TRBD2 (6 bases). CDR1 is DFQATT, CDR2 SNEGSKA, per germline (reference sequence). The length of the CDR3 is 11 residues. Trimming left V 3 bases short and J 4 bases short, with 6 bases between. The CDR3 loop is CSASGRETQYF. Written as DNA, the CDR3 is TGCAGTGCTAGCGGGAGAGAGACCCAGTACTTC.